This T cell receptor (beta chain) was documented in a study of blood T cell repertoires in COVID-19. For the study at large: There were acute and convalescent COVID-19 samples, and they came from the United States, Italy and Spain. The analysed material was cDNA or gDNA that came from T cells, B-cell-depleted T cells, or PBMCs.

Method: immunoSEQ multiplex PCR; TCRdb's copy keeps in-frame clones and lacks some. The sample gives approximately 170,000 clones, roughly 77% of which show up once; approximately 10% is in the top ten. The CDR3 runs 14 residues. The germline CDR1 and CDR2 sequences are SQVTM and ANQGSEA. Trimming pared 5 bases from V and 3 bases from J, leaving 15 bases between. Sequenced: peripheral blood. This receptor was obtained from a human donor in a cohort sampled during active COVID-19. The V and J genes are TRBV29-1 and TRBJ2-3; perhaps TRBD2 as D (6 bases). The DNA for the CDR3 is TGCAGCGTTTCACCGGGGACTCAGACAGATACGCAGTATTTT. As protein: CSVSPGTQTDTQYF.